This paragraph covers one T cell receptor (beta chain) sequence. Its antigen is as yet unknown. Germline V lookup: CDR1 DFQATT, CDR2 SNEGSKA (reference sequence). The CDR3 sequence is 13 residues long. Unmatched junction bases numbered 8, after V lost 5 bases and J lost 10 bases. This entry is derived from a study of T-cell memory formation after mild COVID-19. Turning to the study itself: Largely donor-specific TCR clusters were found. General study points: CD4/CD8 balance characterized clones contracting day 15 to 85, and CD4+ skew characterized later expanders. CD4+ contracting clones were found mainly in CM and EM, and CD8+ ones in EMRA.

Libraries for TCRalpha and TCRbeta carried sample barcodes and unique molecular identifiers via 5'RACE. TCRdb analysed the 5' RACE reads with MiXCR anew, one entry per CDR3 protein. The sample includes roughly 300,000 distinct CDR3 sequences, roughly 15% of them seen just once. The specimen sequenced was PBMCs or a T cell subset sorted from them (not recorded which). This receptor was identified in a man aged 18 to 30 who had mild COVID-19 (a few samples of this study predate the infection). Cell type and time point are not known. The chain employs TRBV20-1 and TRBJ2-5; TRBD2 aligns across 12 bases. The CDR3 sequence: CSAATSGGLGQYF. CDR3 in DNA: TGCAGTGCTGCGACTAGCGGGGGATTGGGCCAGTACTTC.